This entry describes one T cell receptor (beta chain). The entry originates in a study of blood T cell repertoires in COVID-19. Participants were aged about 18 to 90 years from around 25 US areas. Self-reported history from a screening survey and questionnaire set each donor's cohort. What the recovered Cohort 3 donors had was two negative PCRs, clearance, or symptom resolution. The repertoire was sequenced with immunoSEQ multiplex PCR; TCRdb's copy has only in-frame clones and lacks some. The sample yields about 260,000 clones, 88% seen once. Trimming cost V 5 bases and J 4 bases, with 11 bases left between them. The CDR3 is made up of 13 amino acids. Germline V gene lookup returns CDR1 SGHTA and CDR2 FQGTGA.

This TCR came from a woman in her forties or fifties who had recovered from COVID-19. This chain links TRBV7-3 with TRBJ1-1, with a tentative D call TRBD1 (5 bases). The material sequenced was PBMCs or T cells enriched from blood (not recorded which). DNA of the CDR3: TGTGCCAGCAGCCCACAGGAAAGCACTGAAGCTTTCTTT. The encoded protein is CASSPQESTEAFF.